The sequence of this T cell receptor beta chain was determined in a study of blood T cell repertoires in COVID-19. Across the study: Spain, Italy and the United States supplied samples that represented acute and convalescent COVID-19.

Germline CDR1 WSHSY, CDR2 SAAADI. CDR3 size: 13 residues. Trimming left V 4 bases short and J 3 bases short, with 10 bases between. The authors' processing: Researchers report that nucleated cell counts were estimated from reference gene primer amplification. Libraries were prepared by immunoSEQ multiplex PCR; TCRdb keeps only in-frame clonotypes and omits some of them. That table is the source of V, J and clone size, and D and trimming were worked out from the DNA. The sample carries 450,000 or so clones, 80% to 90% recorded once. The sample was peripheral blood. This TCR derives from a man aged 18 to 30 with COVID-19, enrolled during active disease. This chain joins TRBV10-2 and TRBJ2-7, with D perhaps TRBD1 (6 bases). The CDR3, as DNA: TGCGCCAGCAGTGGACAGGTGGACTACGAGCAGTACTTC. As protein: CASSGQVDYEQYF.